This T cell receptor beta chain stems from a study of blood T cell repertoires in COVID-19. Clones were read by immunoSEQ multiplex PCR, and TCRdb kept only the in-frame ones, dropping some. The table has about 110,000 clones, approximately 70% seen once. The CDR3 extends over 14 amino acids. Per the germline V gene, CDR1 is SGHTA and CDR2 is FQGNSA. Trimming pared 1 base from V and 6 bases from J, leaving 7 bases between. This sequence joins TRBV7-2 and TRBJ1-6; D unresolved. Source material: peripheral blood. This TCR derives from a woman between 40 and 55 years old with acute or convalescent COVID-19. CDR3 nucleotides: TGTGCCAGCAGCTTAGGGTACATTAATTCACCCCTCCACTTT. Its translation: CASSLGYINSPLHF.